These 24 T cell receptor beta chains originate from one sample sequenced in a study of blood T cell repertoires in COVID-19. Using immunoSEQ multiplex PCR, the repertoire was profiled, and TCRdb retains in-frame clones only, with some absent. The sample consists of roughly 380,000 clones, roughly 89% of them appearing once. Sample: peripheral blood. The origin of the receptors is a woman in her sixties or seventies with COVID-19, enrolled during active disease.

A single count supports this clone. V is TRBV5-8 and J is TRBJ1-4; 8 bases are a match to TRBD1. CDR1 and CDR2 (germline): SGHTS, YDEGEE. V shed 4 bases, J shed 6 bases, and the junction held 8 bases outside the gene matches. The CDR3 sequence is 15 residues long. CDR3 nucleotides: TGTGCCAGCAGCACCTCAGGGGGCTTCGATGAAAAACTGTTTTTT. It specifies CASSTSGGFDEKLFF.

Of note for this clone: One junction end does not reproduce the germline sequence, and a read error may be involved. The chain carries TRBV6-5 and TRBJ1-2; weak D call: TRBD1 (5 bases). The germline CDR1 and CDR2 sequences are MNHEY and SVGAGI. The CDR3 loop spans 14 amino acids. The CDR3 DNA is TGTGCCAGCAGTGACTCGGGGGGGGGCTATGGCTACACCTTC. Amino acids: CASSDSGGGYGYTF.

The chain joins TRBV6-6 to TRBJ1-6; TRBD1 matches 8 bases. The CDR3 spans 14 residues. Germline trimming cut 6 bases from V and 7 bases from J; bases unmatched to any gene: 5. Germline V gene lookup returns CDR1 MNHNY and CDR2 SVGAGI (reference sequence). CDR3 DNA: TGTGCCAGCAGGCCCGGACAGGGAAATTCACCCCTCCACTTT. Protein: CASRPGQGNSPLHF.

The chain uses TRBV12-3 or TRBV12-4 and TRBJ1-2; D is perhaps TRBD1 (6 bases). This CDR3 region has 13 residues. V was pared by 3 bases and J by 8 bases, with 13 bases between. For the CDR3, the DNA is TGTGCCAGCAGTTTGAGGACAGAGGGAGGCTACACCTTC. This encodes CASSLRTEGGYTF.

CDR3 nucleotides: TGTGCCTGGAGTGAGGCGGGGCACACTGAAGCTTTCTTT. This sequence encodes CAWSEAGHTEAFF. The gene calls are TRBV30 and TRBJ1-1, with D perhaps TRBD1 (5 bases). V dropped 1 base and J dropped 3 bases, with 9 bases sitting between them. The CDR3 is 13 amino acids. CDR1 is GTSNPN and CDR2 is SVGIG in the germline V gene (reference sequence).

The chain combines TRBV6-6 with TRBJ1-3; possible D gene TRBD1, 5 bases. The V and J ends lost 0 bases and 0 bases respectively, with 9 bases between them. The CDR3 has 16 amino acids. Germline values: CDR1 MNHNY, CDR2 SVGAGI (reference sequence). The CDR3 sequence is CASSYSYDSSGNTIYF. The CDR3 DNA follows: TGTGCCAGCAGTTACTCTTACGACAGCTCTGGAAACACCATATATTTT.

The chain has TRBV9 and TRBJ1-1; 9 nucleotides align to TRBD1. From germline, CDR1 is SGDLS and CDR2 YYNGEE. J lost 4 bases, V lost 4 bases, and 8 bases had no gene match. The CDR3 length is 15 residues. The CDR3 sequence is CASSPLQGAVTEAFF. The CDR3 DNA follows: TGTGCCAGCAGCCCCCTACAGGGGGCAGTCACTGAAGCTTTCTTT.

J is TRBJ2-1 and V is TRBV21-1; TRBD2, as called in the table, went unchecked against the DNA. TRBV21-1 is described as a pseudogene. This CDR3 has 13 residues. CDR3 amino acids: CATRGGRDNEQFF. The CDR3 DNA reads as TGTGCCACCCGGGGGGGCCGGGACAATGAGCAGTTCTTC.

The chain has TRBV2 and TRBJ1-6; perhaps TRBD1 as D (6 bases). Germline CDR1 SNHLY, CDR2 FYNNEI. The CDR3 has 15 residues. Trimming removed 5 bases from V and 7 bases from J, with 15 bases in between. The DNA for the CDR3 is TGTGCCAGCAGTACACAGGGAGTTTGGAATTCACCCCTCCACTTT. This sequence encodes CASSTQGVWNSPLHF.

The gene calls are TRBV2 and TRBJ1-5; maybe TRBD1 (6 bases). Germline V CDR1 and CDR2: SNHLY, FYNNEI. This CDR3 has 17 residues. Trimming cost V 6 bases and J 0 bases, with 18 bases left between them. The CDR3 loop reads CASRETQLRGSNQPQHF. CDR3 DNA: TGTGCCAGCAGGGAAACCCAGCTCAGGGGTAGCAATCAGCCCCAGCATTTT.

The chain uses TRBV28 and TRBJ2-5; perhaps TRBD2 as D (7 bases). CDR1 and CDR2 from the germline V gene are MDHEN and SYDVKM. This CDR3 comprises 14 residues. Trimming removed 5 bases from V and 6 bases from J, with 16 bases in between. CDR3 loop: CASSMGGPLKTQYF. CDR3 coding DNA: TGTGCCAGCAGTATGGGGGGGCCTTTAAAGACCCAGTACTTC. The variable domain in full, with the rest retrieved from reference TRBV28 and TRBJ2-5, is DVKVTQSSRYLVKRTGEKVFLECVQDMDHENMFWYRQDPGLGLRLIYFSYDVKMKEKGDIPEGYSVSREKKERFSLILESASTNQTSMYLCASSMGGPLKTQYFGPGTRLLVL.

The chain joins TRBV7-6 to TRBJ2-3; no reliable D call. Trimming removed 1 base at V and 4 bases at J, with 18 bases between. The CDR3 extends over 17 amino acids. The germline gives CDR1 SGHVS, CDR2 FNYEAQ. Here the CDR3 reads CASSLENWRLRSDTQYF. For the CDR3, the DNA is TGTGCCAGCAGCTTAGAAAACTGGCGGCTTAGGTCAGATACGCAGTATTTT.

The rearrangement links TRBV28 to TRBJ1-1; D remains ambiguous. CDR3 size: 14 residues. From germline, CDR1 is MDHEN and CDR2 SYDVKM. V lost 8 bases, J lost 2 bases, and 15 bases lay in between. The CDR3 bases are TGTGCCAGCCGACACCTCAAGAAAAACACTGAAGCTTTCTTT. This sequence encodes CASRHLKKNTEAFF.

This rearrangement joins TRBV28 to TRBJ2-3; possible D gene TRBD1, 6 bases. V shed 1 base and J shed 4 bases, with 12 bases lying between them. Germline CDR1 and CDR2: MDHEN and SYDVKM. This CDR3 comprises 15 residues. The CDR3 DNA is TGTGCCAGCAGTTTATTAGAACAGGGCCCAGATACGCAGTATTTT. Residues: CASSLLEQGPDTQYF.

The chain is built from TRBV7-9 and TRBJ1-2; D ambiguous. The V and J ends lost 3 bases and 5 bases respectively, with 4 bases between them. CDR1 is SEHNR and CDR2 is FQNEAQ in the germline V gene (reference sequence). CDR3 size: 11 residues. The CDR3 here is CASSFQYGYTF. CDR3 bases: TGTGCCAGCAGCTTCCAGTATGGCTACACCTTC.

The CDR3 region is CASGLTYSVVSESNQPQHF. DNA of the CDR3: TGTGCTAGTGGTCTAACCTACTCCGTCGTCTCTGAGAGCAATCAGCCCCAGCATTTT. V gene TRBV12-5 combines with J gene TRBJ1-5; D is unclear. The CDR3 spans 19 residues. The germline V gene has CDR1 LGHNT and CDR2 FRNRAP. Trimming cost V 5 bases and J 1 base, with 24 bases left between them.

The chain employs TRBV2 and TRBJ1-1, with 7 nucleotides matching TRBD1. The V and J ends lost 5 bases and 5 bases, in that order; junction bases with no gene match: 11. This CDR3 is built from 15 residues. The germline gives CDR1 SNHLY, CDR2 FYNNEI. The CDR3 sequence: CASSLLGGAVTEAFF. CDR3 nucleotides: TGTGCCAGCAGTCTATTAGGGGGCGCGGTGACTGAAGCTTTCTTT.

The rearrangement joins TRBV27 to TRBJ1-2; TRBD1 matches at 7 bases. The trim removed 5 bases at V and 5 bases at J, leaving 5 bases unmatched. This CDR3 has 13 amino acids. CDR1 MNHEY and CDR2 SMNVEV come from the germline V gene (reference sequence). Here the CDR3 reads CASSKGQLYGYTF. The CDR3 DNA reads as TGTGCCAGCAGTAAGGGACAGCTATATGGCTACACCTTC.

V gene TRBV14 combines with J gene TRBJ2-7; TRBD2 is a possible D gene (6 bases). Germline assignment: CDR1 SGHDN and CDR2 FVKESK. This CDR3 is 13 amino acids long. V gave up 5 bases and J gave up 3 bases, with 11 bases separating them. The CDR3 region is CASSLGLLYEQYF. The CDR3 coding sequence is TGTGCCAGCAGCTTGGGACTGCTCTACGAGCAGTACTTC.

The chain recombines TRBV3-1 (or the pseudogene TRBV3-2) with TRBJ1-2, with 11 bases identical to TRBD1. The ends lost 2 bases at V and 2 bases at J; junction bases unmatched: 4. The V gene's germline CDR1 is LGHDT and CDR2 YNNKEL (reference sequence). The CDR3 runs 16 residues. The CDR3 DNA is TGTGCCAGCAGCCAAATAGGACAGGGGGCGAACTATGGCTACACCTTC. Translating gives CASSQIGQGANYGYTF.

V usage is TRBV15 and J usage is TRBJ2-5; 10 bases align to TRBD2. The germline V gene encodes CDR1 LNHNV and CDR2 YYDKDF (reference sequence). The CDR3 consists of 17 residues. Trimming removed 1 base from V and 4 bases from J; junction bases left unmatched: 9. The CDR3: CATSRVRSGGAGETQYF. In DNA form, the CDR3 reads TGTGCCACCAGCAGAGTAAGAAGCGGGGGGGCCGGAGAGACCCAGTACTTC.

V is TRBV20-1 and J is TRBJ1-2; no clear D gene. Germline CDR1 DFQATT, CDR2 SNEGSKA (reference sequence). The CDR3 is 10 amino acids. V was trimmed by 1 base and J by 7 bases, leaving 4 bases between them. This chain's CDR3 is CSARASGYTF. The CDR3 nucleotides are TGCAGTGCTAGAGCCAGTGGCTACACCTTC.

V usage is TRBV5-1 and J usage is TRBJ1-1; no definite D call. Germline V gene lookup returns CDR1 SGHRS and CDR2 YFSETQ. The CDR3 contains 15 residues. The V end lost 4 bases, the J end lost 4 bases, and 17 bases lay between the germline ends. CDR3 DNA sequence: TGCGCCAGCAGCCCGGTGACGGCGGGAGGCACTGAAGCTTTCTTT. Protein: CASSPVTAGGTEAFF.

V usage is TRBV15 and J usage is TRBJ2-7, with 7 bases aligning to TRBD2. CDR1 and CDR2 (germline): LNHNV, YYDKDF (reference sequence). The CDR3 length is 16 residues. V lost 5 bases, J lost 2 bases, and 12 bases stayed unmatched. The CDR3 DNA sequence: TGTGCCACCAGCTACCGCCGGTCAGGGAGGGCCTACGAGCAGTACTTC. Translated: CATSYRRSGRAYEQYF.